This T cell receptor beta chain was obtained from a study of cytomegalovirus exposure and HLA in healthy donors. Findings of the study overall: When analyzed later, a missense DCLRE1C variant was found to be linked to TCR beta V- and J-gene trimming. Most TCR sequences were seen very rarely across donors, but some public TCRs occurred in many. Reported performance of the classifier showed diagnosis of cytomegalovirus status with high specificity and sensitivity. In a later analysis, a genetic analysis reported fewer productive-TCR N-insertions in an Asian-associated ancestry cluster than the cohort average.

The study ran its PCR with 60 Vbeta and 13 Jbeta primers. Here immunoSEQ multiplex PCR was the method, and the copy in TCRdb shows in-frame clones only, minus some. This table has around 300,000 clones, 84% appearing once. CDR3 length: 18 residues. The V end lost 4 bases, the J end lost 0 bases, and 16 bases lay between the germline ends. CDR1 is SGHVS, CDR2 FQNEAQ, per germline. This clone was counted a single time. The antigen remains unidentified. The chain links TRBV7-8 to TRBJ1-6; D unresolved. The receptor comes from a middle-aged woman in good health and CMV-seropositive. The material sequenced was PBMCs. CDR3 in DNA: TGTGCCAGCAGCTCCCTTGAGGGCGGCGGCTCCTATAATTCACCCCTCCACTTT. Translating gives CASSSLEGGGSYNSPLHF. The entire variable domain, with the rest obtained from reference TRBV7-8 and TRBJ1-6, is as follows: GAGVSQSPRYKVAKRGQDVALRCDPISGHVSLFWYQQALGQGPEFLTYFQNEAQLDKSGLPSDRFFAERPEGSVSTLKIQRTQQEDSAVYLCASSSLEGGGSYNSPLHFGNGTRLTVT.